A selection of T cell receptor beta chains follows, all from one sample in a study of blood T cell repertoires in COVID-19. Profiling relied on immunoSEQ multiplex PCR, and the TCRdb table lists in-frame clones only, not all of them. The sample carries some 170,000 clones, 82% recorded once. Sequencing was performed on peripheral blood. These receptors all come from a woman in her seventies with acute or convalescent COVID-19. CDR3s include the opening cysteine and the closing phenylalanine or tryptophan. The D gene is left open where the match is weak. Clone size is given for some rows only: seen once, a few or many times, or a class if the clone is expanded.

NA	NA	TRBV28	TRBJ1-5	TGTGCCAGCGAATCGAGGATCAATCAGCCCCAGCATTTT	CASESRINQPQHF
NA	TRBD1	TRBV10-3	TRBJ2-7	TGTGCCATCAGTGAGTCGATCTATGGGGGAAGTTGGGACAGCTCCTACGAGCAGTACTTC	CAISESIYGGSWDSSYEQYF
NA	NA	TRBV28	TRBJ1-2	TGTGCCAGCAGTTTAATACAGTACTATGGCTACACCTTC	CASSLIQYYGYTF
NA	NA	TRBV19	TRBJ1-4	TGTGCCAGTAGTACGCAGGGGAATGAAAAACTGTTTTTT	CASSTQGNEKLFF
NA	NA	TRBV5-4	TRBJ1-4	TGTGCCAGCAGCTTGCCCGGCCAGGGCGACCGAAATGAAAAACTGTTTTTT	CASSLPGQGDRNEKLFF
NA	NA	TRBV6-2/TRBV6-3	TRBJ2-7	TGTGCCAGCAGTCGGCCGCGGTCGGGGTTCAGCTCCTACGAGCAGTACTTC	CASSRPRSGFSSYEQYF
NA	NA	TRBV9	TRBJ2-1	TGTGCCAGCAGCGTTAGCTCAGAGGTCAATGAGCAGTTCTTC	CASSVSSEVNEQFF
NA	TRBD1	TRBV2	TRBJ2-2	TGTGCCAGCAGGGTTGGGACAGGGAGGTACACCGGGGAGCTGTTTTTT	CASRVGTGRYTGELFF
NA	NA	TRBV27	TRBJ2-5	TGTGCCAGCAGTTTCCGCCTTAATCAGGGACTGTACCAAGAGACCCAGTACTTC	CASSFRLNQGLYQETQYF
NA	TRBD2	TRBV7-8	TRBJ2-3	TGTGCCAGCAGGTTACACCAGCGGGAGGGGCTGTATTTT	CASRLHQREGLYF
NA	TRBD2	TRBV2	TRBJ2-1	TGTGCCAGCAGTTTATTGCGGGGGGGCGGATACAATGAGCAGTTCTTC	CASSLLRGGGYNEQFF
NA	NA	TRBV18	TRBJ2-7	TGTGCCAGCTCACCAACCACGGGAGACGAGCAGTACTTC	CASSPTTGDEQYF
NA	TRBD2	TRBV4-3	TRBJ2-3	TGCGCCAGCAGCCAAGTTATTAGAGTTCGGGAGGGAACGCAGTATTTT	CASSQVIRVREGTQYF
once	NA	TRBV6-5	TRBJ1-1	TGTGCCATCAAACAGGTTAAAGCTACAGGGAAGTGGGCTTTCTTT	CAIKQVKATGKWAFF
NA	NA	TRBV2	TRBJ1-2	TGTGCCAGCAGTGGGGAGGAAAACTATGGCTACACCTTC	CASSGEENYGYTF
NA	TRBD2	TRBV5-6	TRBJ2-7	TGTGCCAGCAGCTTCGGACTAGCGGGGAGGGACGAGCAGTACTTC	CASSFGLAGRDEQYF
NA	NA	TRBV4-1	TRBJ2-2	TGCGCCAGAAAAGGAGCGGCGGCCCTGTCCCTAACCGGGGAGCTGTTTTTT	CARKGAAALSLTGELFF
NA	NA	TRBV5-8	TRBJ1-6	TGTGCCAGCAGCTTGGAGTCGCCGGTTAATTCACCCCTCCACTTT	CASSLESPVNSPLHF
NA	NA	TRBV14	TRBJ1-2	TGTGCCAGCAGCCCCCGAGAACTCTATGGCTACACCTTC	CASSPRELYGYTF
NA	TRBD1	TRBV18	TRBJ1-6	TGTGCCAGCTCACCAGGACAGGGAGGGACGTCCTGGTCACCCCTCCACTTT	CASSPGQGGTSWSPLHF
NA	NA	TRBV5-4	TRBJ2-1	TGTGCCAGCACCCCGAGAGGCGGGGTCCCCTACAATGAGCAGTTCTTC	CASTPRGGVPYNEQFF
NA	TRBD1	TRBV28	TRBJ1-2	TGTGCCAGCAGCCCTCGAGGGGGCGCTGGTGGCTACACCTTC	CASSPRGGAGGYTF
NA	TRBD1	TRBV10-3	TRBJ1-3	TGTGCCATCAGTGAGGCTACCGGGACAGGCTCTGGAAACACCATATATTTT	CAISEATGTGSGNTIYF
NA	TRBD1	TRBV19	TRBJ1-2	TGTGCCAGTAGTGCCCGACAGGGCTATGGCTACACCTTC	CASSARQGYGYTF
NA	NA	TRBV5-4	TRBJ2-3	TGTGCCAGCAGCTATGCCGGGACTTTCAAGGCAGATACGCAGTATTTT	CASSYAGTFKADTQYF
NA	TRBD2	TRBV18	TRBJ2-3	TGTGCCAGCTCAGCGAGCGGGGGGAGGCGTGATACGCAGTATTTT	CASSASGGRRDTQYF
NA	TRBD1	TRBV15	TRBJ2-1	TGTGCCACCAGTGGCTCTGAGGCAGGGGGTGTTGAGCAGTTCTTC	CATSGSEAGGVEQFF
NA	TRBD1	TRBV5-1	TRBJ1-3	TGCGCCAGCAGCGTACAGGGGGATATGGGAAACACCATATATTTT	CASSVQGDMGNTIYF
NA	NA	TRBV21-1	TRBJ2-3	TGTGCCAGCAGCCCCAAACGGCAGGGCCAAGATACGCAGTATTTT	CASSPKRQGQDTQYF
NA	TRBD1	TRBV6-5	TRBJ1-6	TGTGCCAGCAGTTCCAACAGGGGGCCGGGTTCACCCCTCCACTTT	CASSSNRGPGSPLHF
NA	TRBD2	TRBV5-6	TRBJ2-1	TGTGCCAGCAGCCTGGGACTATCCAATGAGCAGTTCTTC	CASSLGLSNEQFF
NA	NA	TRBV11-3	TRBJ2-1	TGTGCCAGCAGCCCCAACCGCGGCGAGCAGTTCTTC	CASSPNRGEQFF
NA	TRBD1	TRBV29-1	TRBJ1-6	TGCAGCGCACGACAGGGGTCGAATAATTCACCCCTCCACTTT	CSARQGSNNSPLHF
NA	NA	TRBV27	TRBJ2-1	TGTGCCAGCAGTTTACGAGACGGGAGACTCGGCAATGAGCAGTTCTTC	CASSLRDGRLGNEQFF
NA	TRBD2	TRBV5-1	TRBJ2-2	TGCGCCAGCCGACTAGCGGGGACCGGGGAGCTGTTTTTT	CASRLAGTGELFF
NA	TRBD1	TRBV6-6	TRBJ2-2	TGTGCCAGCAGCCCCTACAGGGGTAACACCGGAGAGCTGTTTTTT	CASSPYRGNTGELFF
NA	TRBD1	TRBV19	TRBJ2-3	TGTGCCAGTAGTATCGAGGGGGCGCGTGTAGATACGCAGTATTTT	CASSIEGARVDTQYF
once	NA	TRBV30	TRBJ2-2	TGTGCCTGGACACCCCAGGGGCCCGGGGAGCTGTTTTTT	CAWTPQGPGELFF
NA	NA	TRBV30	TRBJ2-6	TGTGCCTGGAGTCCCCAGGGTGCTGGGGCCAACGTCCTGACTTTC	CAWSPQGAGANVLTF
NA	NA	TRBV19	TRBJ1-2	TGTGCCAGTAGGTCCCCGACACGGAACTATGGCTACACCTTC	CASRSPTRNYGYTF
NA	TRBD1	TRBV19	TRBJ1-5	TGTGCCAGTGGGGGACAGGGGGCGGCTACTAATCAGCCCCAGCATTTT	CASGGQGAATNQPQHF
NA	NA	TRBV18	TRBJ2-7	TGTGCCAGCTCATCCACGAGAGAAGGGAGCTCCTACGAGCAGTACTTC	CASSSTREGSSYEQYF
once	NA	TRBV27	TRBJ2-7	TGTGCCAGCAGTTTATCGGGAATGCGGACTTCCTACGAGCAGTACTTC	CASSLSGMRTSYEQYF
NA	NA	TRBV20-1	TRBJ2-7	TGCAGTGCTAGTGACTCTCAGGGCCGCAACGAGCAGTACTTC	CSASDSQGRNEQYF
NA	NA	TRBV7-2	TRBJ1-2	TGTGCCAGCAGCCACGACACAGCTAACTATGGCTACACCTTC	CASSHDTANYGYTF
NA	TRBD2	TRBV5-1	TRBJ2-1	TGCGCCAGCAGCGCCGCCCCGGGACTAGCGGACAATGAGCAGTTCTTC	CASSAAPGLADNEQFF
few	NA	TRBV9	TRBJ1-6	TGTGCCAGCAGCGTAACCCCCGGGACTGGGGATTCACCCCTCCACTTT	CASSVTPGTGDSPLHF
NA	NA	TRBV6-1	TRBJ1-4	TGTGCCAGCAGTGACAAGGGGTGGACTGAAAAACTGTTTTTT	CASSDKGWTEKLFF
few	NA	TRBV6-2/TRBV6-3	TRBJ2-1	TGTGCCAGCAGTTACGGAGCGGATTGGGATGAGCAGTTCTTC	CASSYGADWDEQFF
NA	TRBD1	TRBV7-9	TRBJ2-5	TGTGCCAGCAGCTTAAGGACAGGGGGTGAGACCCAGTACTTC	CASSLRTGGETQYF
once	TRBD2	TRBV7-2	TRBJ2-1	TGTGCCAGCAGCTCCGAGGCGGGCGGGAGGGCCCTCGATGAGCAGTTCTTC	CASSSEAGGRALDEQFF
NA	NA	TRBV5-4	TRBJ1-2	TGTGCCAGCAGCTCAGCAATGGGGCAAGTCATGAATGGCTACACCTTC	CASSSAMGQVMNGYTF